The source of this T cell receptor beta chain is a study of blood T cell repertoires in COVID-19. The overall study: The study drew acute and convalescent COVID-19 samples from the United States, Italy and Spain.

The protocol was immunoSEQ multiplex PCR, while the TCRdb copy is restricted to in-frame clones and leaves out a portion. The table lists roughly 200,000 clones, 70% to 90% of them singletons. The source is a woman older than 75 with acute or convalescent COVID-19. The sample was peripheral blood.

Written as DNA, the CDR3 is TGTGCCAGCAGGGACACAGGGTTGCACGAGCAGTACTTC. Protein product: CASRDTGLHEQYF. The chain carries TRBV2 and TRBJ2-7; a weak D match, TRBD1 (6 bases). Germline V lookup: CDR1 SNHLY, CDR2 FYNNEI. Between the trimmed V and J ends, which lost 6 bases and 5 bases, there was a span of 14 bases. The CDR3 contains 13 residues.